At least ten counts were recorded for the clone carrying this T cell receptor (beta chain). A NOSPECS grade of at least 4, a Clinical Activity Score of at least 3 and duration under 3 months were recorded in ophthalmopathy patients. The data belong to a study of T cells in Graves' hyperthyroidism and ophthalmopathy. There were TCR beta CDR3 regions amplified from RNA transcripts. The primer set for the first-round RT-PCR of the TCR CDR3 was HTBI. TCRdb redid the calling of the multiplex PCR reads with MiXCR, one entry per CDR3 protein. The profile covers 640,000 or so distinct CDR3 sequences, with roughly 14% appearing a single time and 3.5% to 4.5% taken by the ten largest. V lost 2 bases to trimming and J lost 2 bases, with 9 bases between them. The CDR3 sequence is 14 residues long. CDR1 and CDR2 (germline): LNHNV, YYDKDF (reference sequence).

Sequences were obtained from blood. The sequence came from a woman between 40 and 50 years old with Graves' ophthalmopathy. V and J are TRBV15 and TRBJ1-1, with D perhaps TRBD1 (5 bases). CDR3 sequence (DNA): TGTGCCACCAGCAGATCGACAGCCAACACTGAAGCTTTCTTT. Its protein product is CATSRSTANTEAFF. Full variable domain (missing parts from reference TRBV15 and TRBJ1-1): DAMVIQNPRYQVTQFGKPVTLSCSQTLNHNVMYWYQQKSSQAPKLLFHYYDKDFNNEADTPDNFQSRRPNTSFCFLDIRSPGLGDTAMYLCATSRSTANTEAFFGQGTRLTVV.